The 9 T cell receptor beta chains listed next were all sequenced from one sample in a study of T cell repertoires and leukemia-associated antigens. Which antigens these TCRs recognize remains unknown. TCRdb ran MiXCR on the 5' RACE reads and lists one entry per CDR3 protein. The table includes 12,000 or so distinct CDR3 sequences, roughly two fifths detected once. Sequences were obtained from CD3+ T cells sorted from blood and cultured. The receptor source for this set is a female donor in good health.

The rearrangement uses TRBV5-1 and TRBJ2-3, with D perhaps TRBD1 or TRBD2 (5 bases each). The V end lost 0 bases, the J end lost 6 bases, and 14 bases lay between the germline ends. Germline V lookup: CDR1 SGHRS, CDR2 YFSETQ. The CDR3 loop spans 15 amino acids. CDR3 amino acids: CASSLGGTRGDTQYF. CDR3 DNA sequence: TGCGCCAGCAGCTTGGGTGGGACCCGAGGGGATACGCAGTATTTT.

This clonotype was observed many times. The chain links TRBV20-1 to TRBJ2-1; D gene unclear. The V gene's germline CDR1 is DFQATT and CDR2 SNEGSKA (reference sequence). The CDR3 consists of 15 residues. Trimming took 3 bases from V and 7 from J, leaving 19 bases between them. The DNA of the CDR3 is TGCAGTGCTAGGAAGACTGTGAGATTAGGGAATGAGCAGTTCTTC. Its translation is CSARKTVRLGNEQFF.

There are many counts of this clonotype. This chain links TRBV5-5 with TRBJ2-7, with D possibly TRBD2 on 5 matching bases. The CDR3 consists of 14 residues. The germline CDR1 and CDR2 sequences are SGHKS and YYEKEE (reference sequence). Trimming took off 1 base at V and 3 bases at J, with 11 bases between the two ends. CDR3 sequence reads: CASSLRSRDYEQYF. Written as DNA, the CDR3 is TGTGCCAGCAGCTTGCGGTCTCGGGACTACGAGCAGTACTTC.

Many counts were recorded for this clonotype. V and J are TRBV7-4 and TRBJ2-7; D gene uncertain. Trimming pared 1 base from V and 8 bases from J, leaving 6 bases between. Germline V gives CDR1 SGHVT, CDR2 SQSDAQ. This CDR3 has 11 amino acids. As DNA, the CDR3 is TGTGCCAGCAGCTTAGGGGGAAAGCAGTACTTC. Translating gives CASSLGGKQYF.

To note about this clonotype: Likely a read error: the CDR3 ends without its conserved phenylalanine or tryptophan. The J gene is TRBJ1-2, the V gene TRBV7-9, with D perhaps TRBD1 (5 bases). Germline values: CDR1 SEHNR, CDR2 FQNEAQ (reference sequence). The CDR3 has 13 amino acids. CDR3 in amino acids: CASSFSTGRGYTL. DNA for the CDR3: TGTGCCAGTAGCTTCTCGACGGGGCGCGGCTACACCCTC.

The rearrangement joins TRBV7-9 to TRBJ2-2; no clear D gene. Germline V gives CDR1 SEHNR, CDR2 FQNEAQ (reference sequence). The CDR3 contains 15 residues. V was shortened by 0 bases and J by 5 bases, with 10 bases between the two germline ends. In DNA, the CDR3 is TGTGCCAGCAGCTTAGCAAAACGAAGGACCGGGGAGCTGTTTTTT. It codes for CASSLAKRRTGELFF.

This clonotype is categorized as medium-sized (0.01 to 0.1%). The rearrangement uses TRBV4-1 and TRBJ2-1; perhaps TRBD1 as D (6 bases). The V end was cut by 2 bases, the J end by 7 bases, with 9 bases between. Per the germline V gene, CDR1 is MGHRA and CDR2 is YSYEKL. The CDR3 extends over 13 amino acids. In nucleotides, the CDR3 is TGCGCCAGCAGCCAAACTCAGGGGAATGAGCAGTTCTTC. Protein: CASSQTQGNEQFF.

On this clonotype: The germline gene is not matched at one end of the junction; a read error may be the cause. The CDR3 nucleotides are TGTGCCAGCAGCTTAGCATCCTTTGGGCAGGTCTACGTGCAGTACTTC. It yields the protein CASSLASFGQVYVQYF. The rearrangement joins TRBV11-2 to TRBJ2-7; D not resolved. Germline values: CDR1 SGHAT, CDR2 FQNNGV. CDR3 length equals 16 residues.

This clonotype appeared many times. This may come from a read error, since a much larger clone is one base off. The chain is built from TRBV2 and TRBJ2-7; D possibly matches TRBD1 or TRBD2 (5 bases each). Trimming removed 8 bases from V and 5 bases from J, with 16 bases in between. CDR3 length: 13 amino acids. CDR1 and CDR2 (germline): SNHLY, FYNNEI. CDR3 sequence (DNA): TGTGCCAGCGAGAGGGCAGGGTATCACGAGCAGTACTTC. It translates to CASERAGYHEQYF.